This TCR beta chain was obtained from a study of beta chain features in type 1 diabetes. Study-level information: Sorted cells numbering 95 million to 110 million were examined across all samples. The study, taken as a whole, reports: cDNA-based sequencing might over-represent cells highly expressing TCR. Type 1 diabetes patients showed a moderate but significant shortening of TCRB CDR3s in all four CD4+ subsets.

CDR1 is LGHNA, CDR2 YSLEER, per germline. V lost 0 bases and J 1 base, leaving 7 bases between the germline ends. The CDR3 length is 15 residues. This clone has just a few counts. Its specificity is unknown. Reverse transcribing all isolated RNA meant expressed TCRB transcripts were sequenced. Average reads for naive, central memory and regulatory T cell samples were about 3.57 million. Sequenced by immunoSEQ multiplex PCR; TCRdb stores in-frame clones only, minus some. The table has 350,000 to 450,000 clones, roughly 12% seen once. The clonotype comes from a woman between 18 and 30 years old with type 1 diabetes. The source material was naive CD4+ T cells from blood. The chain employs TRBV4-3 and TRBJ1-5; D gene unclear. As DNA, the CDR3 is TGCGCCAGCAGCCAAGAGGAGGGAAGCAATCAGCCCCAGCATTTT. Translated: CASSQEEGSNQPQHF.